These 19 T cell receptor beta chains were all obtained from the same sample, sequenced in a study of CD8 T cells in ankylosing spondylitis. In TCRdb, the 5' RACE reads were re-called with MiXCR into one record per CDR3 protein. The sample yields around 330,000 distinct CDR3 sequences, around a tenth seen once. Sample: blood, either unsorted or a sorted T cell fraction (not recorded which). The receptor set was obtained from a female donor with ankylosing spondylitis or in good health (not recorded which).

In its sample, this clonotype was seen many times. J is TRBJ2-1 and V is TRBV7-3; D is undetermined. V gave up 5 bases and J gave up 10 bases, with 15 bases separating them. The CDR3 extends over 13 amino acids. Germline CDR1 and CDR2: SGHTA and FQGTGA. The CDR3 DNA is TGTGCCAGCAGCCTATCCAGGCCTGGCGAGCAGTTCTTC. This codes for CASSLSRPGEQFF.

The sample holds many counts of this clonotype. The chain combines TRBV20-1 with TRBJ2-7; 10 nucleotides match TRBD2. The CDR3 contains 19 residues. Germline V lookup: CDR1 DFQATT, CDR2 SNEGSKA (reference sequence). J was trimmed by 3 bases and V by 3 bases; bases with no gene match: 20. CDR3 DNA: TGCAGTGCTAGTTCCCCCCTAGCGGGAGTTGTAGGATCTGGCTACGAGCAGTACTTC. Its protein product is CSASSPLAGVVGSGYEQYF.

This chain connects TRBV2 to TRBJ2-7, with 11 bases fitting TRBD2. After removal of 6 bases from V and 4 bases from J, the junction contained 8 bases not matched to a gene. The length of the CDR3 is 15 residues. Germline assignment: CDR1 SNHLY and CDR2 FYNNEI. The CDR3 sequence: CASRAGTSGSYEQYF. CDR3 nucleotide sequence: TGTGCCAGCAGGGCCGGGACTAGCGGTTCGTACGAGCAGTACTTC. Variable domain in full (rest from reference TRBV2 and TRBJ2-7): EPEVTQTPSHQVTQMGQEVILRCVPISNHLYFYWYRQILGQKVEFLVSFYNNEISEKSEIFDDQFSVERPDGSNFTLKIRSTKLEDSAMYFCASRAGTSGSYEQYFGPGTRLTVT.

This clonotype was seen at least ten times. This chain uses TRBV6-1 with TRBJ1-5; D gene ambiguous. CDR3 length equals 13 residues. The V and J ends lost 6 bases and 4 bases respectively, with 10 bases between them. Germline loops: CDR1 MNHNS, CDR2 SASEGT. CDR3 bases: TGTGCCAGCAGGGGCCACCTTAATCAGCCCCAGCATTTT. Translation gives CASRGHLNQPQHF.

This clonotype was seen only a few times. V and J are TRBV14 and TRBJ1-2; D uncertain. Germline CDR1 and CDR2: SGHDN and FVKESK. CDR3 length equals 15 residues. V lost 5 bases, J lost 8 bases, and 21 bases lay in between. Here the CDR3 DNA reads TGTGCCAGCAGCTCCCGTGGTAGGGCCCCTAGGGGCTACACCTTC. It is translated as CASSSRGRAPRGYTF. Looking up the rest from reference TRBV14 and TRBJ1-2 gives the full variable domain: EAGVTQFPSHSVIEKGQTVTLRCDPISGHDNLYWYRRVMGKEIKFLLHFVKESKQDESGMPNNRFLAERTGGTYSTLKVQPAELEDSGVYFCASSSRGRAPRGYTFGSGTRLTVV.

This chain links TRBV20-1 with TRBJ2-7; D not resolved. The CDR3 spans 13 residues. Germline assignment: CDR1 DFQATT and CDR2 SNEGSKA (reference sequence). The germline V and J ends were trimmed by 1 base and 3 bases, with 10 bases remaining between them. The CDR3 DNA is TGCAGTGCTAGAGCGCCGGCAAGCTACGAGCAGTACTTC. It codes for CSARAPASYEQYF.

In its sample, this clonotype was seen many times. The chain's CDR3 is CASSLGTDRGRTQYF. CDR3 nucleotides: TGTGCCAGCAGTTTAGGGACGGACAGGGGGAGGACGCAGTATTTT. The V call is TRBV12-3 or TRBV12-4, the J call TRBJ2-3; 10 nucleotides agree with TRBD1. V lost 1 base to trimming and J lost 9 bases; unmatched junction nucleotides: 7. The CDR3 length is 15 residues.

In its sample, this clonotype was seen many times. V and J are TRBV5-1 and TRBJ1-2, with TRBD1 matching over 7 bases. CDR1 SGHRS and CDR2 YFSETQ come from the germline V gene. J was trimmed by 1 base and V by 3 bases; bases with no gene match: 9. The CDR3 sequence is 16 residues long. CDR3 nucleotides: TGCGCCAGCAGCTACTTCACGGGACAGATTAACTATGGCTACACCTTC. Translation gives CASSYFTGQINYGYTF.

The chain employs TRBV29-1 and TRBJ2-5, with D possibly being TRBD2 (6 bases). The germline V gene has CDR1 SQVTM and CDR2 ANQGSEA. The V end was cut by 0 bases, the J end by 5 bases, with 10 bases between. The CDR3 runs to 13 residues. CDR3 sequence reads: CSVEERDWETQYF. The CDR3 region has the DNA TGCAGCGTTGAAGAAAGGGACTGGGAGACCCAGTACTTC.

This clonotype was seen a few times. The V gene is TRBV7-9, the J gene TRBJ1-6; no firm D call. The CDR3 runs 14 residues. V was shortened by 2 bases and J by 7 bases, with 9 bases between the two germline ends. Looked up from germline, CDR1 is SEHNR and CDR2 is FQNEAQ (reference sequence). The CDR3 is CASSLKGENSPLHF. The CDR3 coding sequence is TGTGCCAGCAGCTTAAAAGGAGAAAATTCACCCCTCCACTTT.

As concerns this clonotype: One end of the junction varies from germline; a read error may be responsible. The CDR3 sequence: CTISDEVTGELFF. The CDR3 bases are TGTACCATCAGTGACGAGGTCACCGGGGAGCTGTTTTTT. J is TRBJ2-2 and V is TRBV10-3; no definite D call. From germline, CDR1 is ENHRY and CDR2 SYGVKD. The CDR3 loop spans 13 amino acids.

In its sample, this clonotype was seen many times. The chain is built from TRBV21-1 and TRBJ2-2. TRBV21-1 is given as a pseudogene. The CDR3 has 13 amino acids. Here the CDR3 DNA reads TGTGCCAGCAGCCCCGAGCCACCCGGGGAGCTGTTTTTT. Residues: CASSPEPPGELFF.

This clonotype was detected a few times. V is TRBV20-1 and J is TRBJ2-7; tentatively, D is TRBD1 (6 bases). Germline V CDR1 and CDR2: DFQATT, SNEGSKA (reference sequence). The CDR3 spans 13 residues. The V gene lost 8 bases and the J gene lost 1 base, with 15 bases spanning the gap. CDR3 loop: CSLTGTLSYEQYF. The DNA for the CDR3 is TGCAGTCTCACAGGGACCCTATCCTACGAGCAGTACTTC.

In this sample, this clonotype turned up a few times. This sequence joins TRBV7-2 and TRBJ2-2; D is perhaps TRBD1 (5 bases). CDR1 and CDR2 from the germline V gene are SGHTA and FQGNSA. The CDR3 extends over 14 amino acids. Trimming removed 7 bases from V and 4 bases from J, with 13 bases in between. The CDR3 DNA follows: TGTGCCAGCACCCCCCAGGGTTCCACCGGGGAGCTGTTTTTT. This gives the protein CASTPQGSTGELFF.

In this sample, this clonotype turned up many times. The CDR3 reads CASSLLGGRGGEKLFF. CDR3 in DNA: TGTGCCAGCAGCCTTCTTGGAGGCCGGGGTGGTGAAAAACTGTTTTTT. V is TRBV12-3 or TRBV12-4 and J is TRBJ1-4; no clear D gene. The CDR3 loop spans 16 amino acids. Trimming removed 6 bases from V and 7 bases from J, with 21 bases in between.

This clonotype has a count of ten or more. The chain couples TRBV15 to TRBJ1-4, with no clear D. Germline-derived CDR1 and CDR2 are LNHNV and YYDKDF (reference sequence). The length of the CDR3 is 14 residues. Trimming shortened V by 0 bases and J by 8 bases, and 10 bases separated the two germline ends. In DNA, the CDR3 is TGTGCCACCAGCAGAGATCGACACCTCGAAAAACTGTTTTTT. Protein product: CATSRDRHLEKLFF.

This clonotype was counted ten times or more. CDR3 sequence reads: CSASVTSGYTDTQYF. The CDR3 nucleotides are TGCAGTGCTAGTGTAACTAGCGGGTACACAGATACGCAGTATTTT. V and J are TRBV20-1 and TRBJ2-3, with 9 positions matching TRBD2. With V trimmed by 3 bases and J by 2 bases, 6 bases remained unmatched. This CDR3 comprises 15 residues. CDR1 and CDR2 (germline): DFQATT, SNEGSKA (reference sequence).

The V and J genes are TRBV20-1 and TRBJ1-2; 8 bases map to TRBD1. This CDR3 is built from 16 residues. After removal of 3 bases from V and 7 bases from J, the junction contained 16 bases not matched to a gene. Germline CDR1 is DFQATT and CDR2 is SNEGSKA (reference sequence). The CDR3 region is CSASSAGGSFRRGYTF. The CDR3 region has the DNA TGCAGTGCTAGCTCGGCAGGGGGCTCGTTTCGTCGTGGCTACACCTTC.

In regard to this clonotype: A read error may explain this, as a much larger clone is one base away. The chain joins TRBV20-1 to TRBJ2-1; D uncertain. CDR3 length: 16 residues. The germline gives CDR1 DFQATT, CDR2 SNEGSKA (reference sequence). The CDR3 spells CCASPAIPGPINEQFF. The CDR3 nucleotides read TGCTGTGCTAGTCCCGCGATCCCCGGCCCCATCAATGAGCAGTTCTTC.